These 20 T cell receptor beta chains were sequenced from one sample in a study of T-cell reconstitution after alpha-beta-depleted transplantation in children. The antigens of these receptors remain unknown. Study results and caveats: T-cell numbers and diversity one year post-transplant derived largely from freshly generated T cells.

Using unique molecular identifiers, the investigators prepared the TCRbeta library. TCRdb recomputed calls from the PCR reads with MiXCR, one row per CDR3 protein. Of 250,000 to 300,000 distinct CDR3 sequences in the sample, roughly 7.8% were seen once. The sequencing used peripheral blood, collected 360 days after TCRalphabeta/CD19-depleted stem cell transplant. Receptors originate from a female patient between 2 and 15 years old who had a stem cell transplant for Fanconi anemia, so the T cells may come from the graft donor.

At least ten counts were recorded for this clonotype. The chain couples TRBV13 to TRBJ2-7; D is perhaps TRBD2 (6 bases). Germline V gene data show CDR1 as PRHDT and CDR2 as FYEKMQ (reference sequence). This CDR3 has 16 residues. The ends were cut back, 4 bases at V and 3 bases at J, with 19 bases in the middle. Written as DNA, the CDR3 is TGTGCCAGCAGCTCCCGAAAGGAGGGTTCCCTCTACGAGCAGTACTTC. Its protein product is CASSSRKEGSLYEQYF. The full variable domain, in which reference TRBV13 and TRBJ2-7 provide the parts outside the CDR3, is AAGVIQSPRHLIKEKRETATLKCYPIPRHDTVYWYQQGPGQDPQFLISFYEKMQSDKGSIPDRFSAQQFSDYHSELNMSSLELGDSALYFCASSSRKEGSLYEQYFGPGTRLTVT.

This clonotype was seen many times. The V and J genes are TRBV12-3 or TRBV12-4 and TRBJ1-2, with D possibly being TRBD1 (6 bases). Between the trimmed V and J ends, which lost 7 bases and 0 bases, there was a span of 12 bases. The CDR3 has 14 residues. CDR3 amino acids: CASTPGGPNYGYTF. In nucleotides, the CDR3 is TGTGCCAGCACCCCCGGGGGGCCTAACTATGGCTACACCTTC.

In this sample, this clonotype turned up many times. The V call is TRBV4-2, the J call TRBJ2-1; D might be TRBD2 (7 bases). This CDR3 has 15 residues. V was pared by 4 bases and J by 3 bases, with 13 bases between. Per the germline V gene, CDR1 is LGHNA and CDR2 is YNFKEQ. CDR3 in amino acids: CASSRGGGFYNEQFF. Here the CDR3 DNA reads TGTGCCAGCAGCCGGGGCGGGGGCTTCTACAATGAGCAGTTCTTC.

Many counts were recorded for this clonotype. V and J are TRBV7-9 and TRBJ2-7; 9 bases fit TRBD2. Germline V gives CDR1 SEHNR, CDR2 FQNEAQ (reference sequence). The V segment lost 2 bases and the J segment 0 bases; nucleotides outside the gene matches: 8. There are 17 residues in the CDR3. CDR3 nucleotides: TGTGCCAGCAGCTTAACGGGACTAGCATCGGTCTCCTACGAGCAGTACTTC. Amino acid sequence: CASSLTGLASVSYEQYF.

This clonotype was seen repeatedly, ten times or more. The chain joins TRBV5-1 to TRBJ2-1; D may be TRBD2 (6 bases). The CDR3 contains 15 residues. CDR1 and CDR2 from the germline V gene are SGHRS and YFSETQ. V was pared by 1 base and J by 9 bases, with 17 bases between. CDR3: CASSLLQNAGSEQFF. The CDR3 bases are TGCGCCAGCAGCTTGTTGCAGAACGCGGGAAGTGAGCAGTTCTTC. The variable domain in full, completed from reference TRBV5-1 and TRBJ2-1, reads KAGVTQTPRYLIKTRGQQVTLSCSPISGHRSVSWYQQTPGQGLQFLFEYFSETQRNKGNFPGRFSGRQFSNSRSEMNVSTLELGDSALYLCASSLLQNAGSEQFFGPGTRLTVL.

This clonotype came up many times. The V call is TRBV12-3 or TRBV12-4, the J call TRBJ2-7; D gene unclear. Trimming took 3 bases from V and 2 from J, leaving 8 bases between them. The CDR3 runs to 13 residues. The CDR3, as DNA: TGTGCCAGCAGTTTGGGCAGTCCCTACGAGCAGTACTTC. This sequence encodes CASSLGSPYEQYF.

The J gene is TRBJ1-1, the V gene TRBV20-1; D gene uncertain. Germline CDR1 reads DFQATT; CDR2 reads SNEGSKA (reference sequence). CDR3 length: 18 amino acids. The V end lost 0 bases, the J end lost 0 bases, and 20 bases lay between the germline ends. The CDR3 spells CSARDRSSRSFMNTEAFF. Written as DNA, the CDR3 is TGCAGTGCTAGAGACCGGAGCTCTCGATCCTTCATGAACACTGAAGCTTTCTTT.

This clonotype showed up many times. The chain links TRBV29-1 to TRBJ2-1; the D gene is possibly TRBD2 (7 bases). The V gene's germline CDR1 is SQVTM and CDR2 ANQGSEA. The V and J ends lost 0 bases and 9 bases respectively, with 15 bases between them. The CDR3 runs 14 residues. For the CDR3, the DNA is TGCAGCGTTGAAGAGTTTGGGGGGGCCCCTGAGCAGTTCTTC. Translating gives CSVEEFGGAPEQFF.

The V gene is TRBV7-2, the J gene TRBJ2-5; 14 bases are a match to TRBD2. Germline V lookup: CDR1 SGHTA, CDR2 FQGNSA. Trimming cost V 6 bases and J 4 bases; bases outside gene matches: 10. This CDR3 contains 17 residues. The CDR3 protein is CASRWRGTSGGGETQYF. DNA for the CDR3: TGTGCCAGCAGATGGCGCGGGACTAGCGGGGGAGGAGAGACCCAGTACTTC. Drawing the rest from reference TRBV7-2 and TRBJ2-5, the complete variable domain is GAGVSQSPSNKVTEKGKDVELRCDPISGHTALYWYRQSLGQGLEFLIYFQGNSAPDKSGLPSDRFSAERTGGSVSTLTIQRTQQEDSAVYLCASRWRGTSGGGETQYFGPGTRLLVL.

The chain uses TRBV20-1 and TRBJ1-2, with D possibly matching TRBD1 (6 bases). Germline lookup yields CDR1 DFQATT and CDR2 SNEGSKA (reference sequence). With 0 bases removed from V and 6 bases from J, the gap between germline ends came to 26 bases. The CDR3 runs 18 residues. This chain's CDR3 is CSARDLVGDNRVINGYTF. CDR3 DNA: TGCAGTGCTAGAGATTTGGTGGGTGATAACAGGGTGATAAATGGCTACACCTTC.

Many counts were recorded for this clonotype. The J gene is TRBJ2-3, the V gene TRBV4-2; D perhaps matches TRBD1 (7 bases). Germline V gene sequence: CDR1 LGHNA, CDR2 YNFKEQ. The CDR3 runs 14 residues. The V gene lost 4 bases and the J gene lost 6 bases, with 14 bases spanning the gap. CDR3 residues: CASSPGGTQDTQYF. DNA of the CDR3: TGTGCCAGCAGCCCAGGGGGGACTCAGGATACGCAGTATTTT.

This clonotype was counted at least ten times. The chain uses TRBV7-3 and TRBJ1-1; D not resolved. V shed 0 bases and J shed 1 base, with 9 bases lying between them. Germline V CDR1 and CDR2: SGHTA, FQGTGA. The CDR3 loop spans 15 amino acids. The DNA of the CDR3 is TGTGCCAGCAGCTTAACTGGACTGACGAACACTGAAGCTTTCTTT. It specifies CASSLTGLTNTEAFF. Complete variable domain (other parts from reference TRBV7-3 and TRBJ1-1): GAGVSQTPSNKVTEKGKYVELRCDPISGHTALYWYRQSLGQGPEFLIYFQGTGAADDSGLPNDRFFAVRPEGSVSTLKIQRTERGDSAVYLCASSLTGLTNTEAFFGQGTRLTVV.

This clonotype has more than one count but fewer than ten. This chain uses TRBV20-1 with TRBJ2-5; weak D call: TRBD1 (5 bases). The V end was cut by 4 bases, the J end by 5 bases, with 11 bases between. The CDR3 loop spans 12 amino acids. Germline V gene data show CDR1 as DFQATT and CDR2 as SNEGSKA (reference sequence). The DNA of the CDR3 is TGCAGTGCTACGACTTCAGGGGAGACCCAGTACTTC. As protein: CSATTSGETQYF.

This clonotype was seen many times. The gene calls are TRBV7-9 and TRBJ2-5, with D maybe TRBD1 (6 bases). Trimming removed 3 bases from V and 2 bases from J, with 16 bases in between. Germline V CDR1 and CDR2: SEHNR, FQNEAQ (reference sequence). The CDR3 runs to 16 residues. CDR3 residues: CASSFPGHFDQETQYF. CDR3 nucleotide sequence: TGTGCCAGCAGCTTTCCGGGACATTTTGATCAAGAGACCCAGTACTTC.

In its sample, this clonotype was seen a few times. The chain couples TRBV5-6 to TRBJ1-5, with D unresolved. Between the trimmed V and J ends, which lost 3 bases and 2 bases, there was a span of 12 bases. The germline V gene encodes CDR1 SGHDT and CDR2 YYEEEE. This CDR3 comprises 15 residues. The CDR3 nucleotides are TGTGCCAGCAGCTACCGGGCGCAACGCAATCAGCCCCAGCATTTT. Amino acids: CASSYRAQRNQPQHF.

This clonotype was seen at least ten times. J is TRBJ1-3 and V is TRBV12-3 or TRBV12-4, with D uncertain. This CDR3 has 13 amino acids. Trimming removed 2 bases at V and 7 bases at J, with 9 bases between. The CDR3 DNA follows: TGTGCCAGCAGTTTAAGCGTGGCGAACACCATATATTTT. Amino acids: CASSLSVANTIYF.

This clonotype came up many times. CDR3 DNA: TGTGCCAGCAGTTTGGGGCAGGGCGGCGACGAGCAGTACTTC. This codes for CASSLGQGGDEQYF. This sequence joins TRBV28 and TRBJ2-7; maybe TRBD1 (5 bases). Germline values: CDR1 MDHEN, CDR2 SYDVKM. The CDR3 spans 14 residues. V lost 3 bases and J lost 5, with 14 bases in between.

This clonotype was seen ten or more times. The rearrangement uses TRBV20-1 and TRBJ1-1; D unresolved. V shed 6 bases and J shed 8 bases, with 19 bases lying between them. CDR1 is DFQATT, CDR2 SNEGSKA, per germline (reference sequence). The CDR3 covers 13 residues. CDR3 DNA: TGCAGTGCAGCCCTACAAAGAAAAGGCGAAGCTTTCTTT. The encoded protein is CSAALQRKGEAFF.

This chain connects TRBV5-1 to TRBJ1-6; D is unresolved. The V gene's germline CDR1 is SGHRS and CDR2 YFSETQ. CDR3 size: 15 residues. The ends were cut back, 4 bases at V and 0 bases at J, with 8 bases in the middle. CDR3 region: CASSEVGSYNSPLHF. For the CDR3, the DNA is TGCGCCAGCAGCGAAGTGGGCTCCTATAATTCACCCCTCCACTTT.

The rearrangement links TRBV19 to TRBJ2-7; TRBD1 matches at 12 bases. Trimming removed 7 bases from V and 6 bases from J; junction bases left unmatched: 10. This CDR3 spans 15 amino acids. Germline CDR1 and CDR2: LNHDA and SQIVND (reference sequence). The CDR3 region is CASNGTGGATPEQYF. DNA of the CDR3: TGTGCCAGTAACGGGACAGGGGGCGCCACGCCCGAGCAGTACTTC.